The 15 T cell receptor beta chains below were found in one sample sequenced in a study of blood T cell repertoires in COVID-19. Only in-frame clones appear in the TCRdb table, and some are missing; sequencing was by immunoSEQ multiplex PCR. The repertoire includes around 28,000 clones, around 86% of them detected once, and about 26% sits in the top ten. The specimen was peripheral blood. Receptors originate from a human donor in a cohort sampled during active COVID-19.

V and J are TRBV9 and TRBJ1-2; TRBD1 might be the D (6 bases). The CDR3 is 15 amino acids. Trimming took 4 bases from V and 3 from J, leaving 16 bases between them. Germline lookup yields CDR1 SGDLS and CDR2 YYNGEE. The CDR3 loop is CASSLDRSTYYGYTF. DNA of the CDR3: TGTGCCAGCAGCTTGGACAGATCGACTTACTATGGCTACACCTTC.

This clone was recorded only once. The J gene is TRBJ2-1, the V gene TRBV7-3; TRBD2 agrees at 7 bases. The CDR3 totals 12 residues. Per germline, CDR1 SGHTA and CDR2 FQGTGA. Trimming cost V 6 bases and J 9 bases; bases outside gene matches: 5. The CDR3 reads CASRASGGEQFF. In DNA form, the CDR3 reads TGTGCCAGCAGAGCCTCGGGGGGTGAGCAGTTCTTC.

V gene TRBV19 combines with J gene TRBJ2-5; D is uncertain. The CDR3 runs to 14 residues. Trimming shortened V by 1 base and J by 5 bases, and 11 bases separated the two germline ends. Germline-derived CDR1 and CDR2 are LNHDA and SQIVND (reference sequence). The chain's CDR3 is CASSIVGGAETQYF. The CDR3 DNA reads TGTGCCAGTAGTATAGTCGGCGGTGCTGAGACCCAGTACTTC.

This chain links TRBV5-1 with TRBJ2-3; 9 bases line up with TRBD1. Germline V gives CDR1 SGHRS, CDR2 YFSETQ. The ends lost 4 bases at V and 5 bases at J; junction bases unmatched: 8. The CDR3 spans 15 residues. In DNA form, the CDR3 reads TGCGCCAGCAGCGCCGGGACAGGGAGGAGAGATACGCAGTATTTT. The encoded protein is CASSAGTGRRDTQYF.

This clone occurred a few times. The chain uses TRBV3-1 (or the pseudogene TRBV3-2) and TRBJ1-2, with D uncertain. The germline V and J ends were trimmed by 0 bases and 4 bases, with 12 bases remaining between them. Germline lookup yields CDR1 LGHDT and CDR2 YNNKEL (reference sequence). The CDR3 contains 15 residues. CDR3 sequence: CASSQELWQIYGYTF. CDR3 nucleotide sequence: TGTGCCAGCAGCCAAGAATTGTGGCAGATCTATGGCTACACCTTC.

V is TRBV7-3 and J is TRBJ1-1, with 9 bases lining up with TRBD1. Germline assignment: CDR1 SGHTA and CDR2 FQGTGA. The CDR3 extends over 15 amino acids. With 4 bases clipped from V and 6 bases from J, the junction kept 9 bases outside the gene matches. CDR3 protein: CASSSQGAQLSEAFF. Here the CDR3 DNA reads TGTGCCAGCAGCTCACAGGGGGCGCAGCTCTCTGAAGCTTTCTTT.

The count of this clone is one. The J gene is TRBJ1-2, the V gene TRBV7-8, with TRBD1 matching 8 bases. This CDR3 has 15 amino acids. Trimming cost V 6 bases and J 4 bases; bases outside gene matches: 10. The germline V gene has CDR1 SGHVS and CDR2 FQNEAQ. The CDR3 DNA reads as TGTGCCAGCAGAGTAGCAGGGACAGGAAGCTATGGCTACACCTTC. Encoded protein: CASRVAGTGSYGYTF.

V usage is TRBV12-3 or TRBV12-4 and J usage is TRBJ2-5; weak D call: TRBD1 (7 bases). V was pared by 6 bases and J by 4 bases, with 12 bases between. The CDR3 runs 13 residues. This chain's CDR3 is CASSLRGAETQYF. The DNA for the CDR3 is TGTGCCAGCAGCCTCAGGGGGGCAGAGACCCAGTACTTC.

The V gene is TRBV6-2 or TRBV6-3, the J gene TRBJ2-4; D might be TRBD1 (5 bases). V was cut by 4 bases and J by 0 bases, with 10 bases left in between. This CDR3 is built from 15 residues. Per the germline V gene, CDR1 is MNHEY and CDR2 is SVGEGT. The CDR3 DNA sequence: TGTGCCAGCAGTTCAGGACACCTAGCCAAAAACATTCAGTACTTC. It translates to CASSSGHLAKNIQYF.

This chain uses TRBV2 with TRBJ1-1, with D possibly TRBD1 on 5 matching bases. V dropped 4 bases and J dropped 2 bases, with 8 bases sitting between them. Germline CDR1 and CDR2: SNHLY and FYNNEI. The CDR3 has 13 residues. As DNA, the CDR3 is TGTGCCAGCAGTGCCGACAGAAACACTGAAGCTTTCTTT. As protein: CASSADRNTEAFF.

V is TRBV4-3 and J is TRBJ1-1, with D tentatively TRBD1 (5 bases). The CDR3 consists of 13 residues. CDR1 is LGHNA and CDR2 is YSLEER in the germline V gene. Trimming took 2 bases from V and 7 from J, leaving 11 bases between them. CDR3 residues: CASSQFSGREAFF. The CDR3 DNA reads TGCGCCAGCAGCCAATTCTCAGGGCGTGAAGCTTTCTTT.

CDR3 nucleotide sequence: TGCGCCAGCAGCCATACCGCTCTATCCAATGAGCAGTTCTTC. It translates to CASSHTALSNEQFF. The chain combines TRBV4-3 with TRBJ2-1; D is unresolved. CDR3 size: 14 residues. The V end lost 3 bases, the J end lost 6 bases, and 12 bases lay between the germline ends. CDR1 is LGHNA, CDR2 YSLEER, per germline.

The V gene is TRBV6-1, the J gene TRBJ1-5; D possibly corresponds to TRBD1 (5 bases). The CDR3 contains 15 residues. V was cut by 1 base and J by 7 bases, with 14 bases left in between. CDR1 is MNHNS, CDR2 SASEGT, per germline. The CDR3: CASSEVQGEGQPQHF. The CDR3 nucleotides read TGTGCCAGCAGTGAAGTACAAGGGGAGGGGCAGCCCCAGCATTTT.

The chain employs TRBV6-6 and TRBJ2-2; TRBD1 matches at 8 bases. Losses at the gene ends were 7 bases for V and 4 bases for J; bases not matched to a gene: 11. This CDR3 is 16 amino acids long. Per the germline V gene, CDR1 is MNHNY and CDR2 is SVGAGI (reference sequence). CDR3 nucleotides: TGTGCCAGCACTATCATCAGGGGGCGAGGCACCGGGGAGCTGTTTTTT. Translated: CASTIIRGRGTGELFF.

This chain connects TRBV27 to TRBJ2-7, with D maybe TRBD2 (7 bases). The V end lost 3 bases, the J end lost 1 base, and 10 bases lay between the germline ends. This CDR3 is 14 amino acids long. Germline V CDR1 and CDR2: MNHEY, SMNVEV (reference sequence). The CDR3 region is CASSLRGPSYEQYF. The DNA for the CDR3 is TGTGCCAGCAGTTTGCGGGGGCCGTCCTACGAGCAGTACTTC.